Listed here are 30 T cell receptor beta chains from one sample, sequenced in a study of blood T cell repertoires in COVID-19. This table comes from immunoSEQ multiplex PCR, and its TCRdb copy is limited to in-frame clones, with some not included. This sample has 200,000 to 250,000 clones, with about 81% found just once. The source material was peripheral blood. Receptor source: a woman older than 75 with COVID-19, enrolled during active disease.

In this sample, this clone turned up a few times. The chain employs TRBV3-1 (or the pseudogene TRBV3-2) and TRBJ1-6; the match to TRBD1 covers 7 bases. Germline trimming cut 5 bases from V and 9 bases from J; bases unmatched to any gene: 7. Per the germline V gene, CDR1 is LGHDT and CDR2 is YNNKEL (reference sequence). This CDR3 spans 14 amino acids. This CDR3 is CASSFSGGSSPLHF. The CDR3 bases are TGTGCCAGCAGCTTCTCAGGGGGTAGTTCACCCCTCCACTTT.

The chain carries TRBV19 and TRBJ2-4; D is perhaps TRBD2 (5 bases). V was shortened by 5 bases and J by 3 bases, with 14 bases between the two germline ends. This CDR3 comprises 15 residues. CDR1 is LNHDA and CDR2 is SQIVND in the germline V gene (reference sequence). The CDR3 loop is CASSPGSGGKNIQYF. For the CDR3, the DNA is TGTGCCAGTAGTCCTGGATCCGGAGGCAAAAACATTCAGTACTTC.

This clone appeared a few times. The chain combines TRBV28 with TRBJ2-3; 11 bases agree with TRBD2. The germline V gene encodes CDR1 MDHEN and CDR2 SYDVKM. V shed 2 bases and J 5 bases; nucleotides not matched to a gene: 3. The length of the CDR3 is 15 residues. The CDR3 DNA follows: TGTGCCAGCAGTTTACTAGCGGGAGGTATAGATACGCAGTATTTT. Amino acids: CASSLLAGGIDTQYF.

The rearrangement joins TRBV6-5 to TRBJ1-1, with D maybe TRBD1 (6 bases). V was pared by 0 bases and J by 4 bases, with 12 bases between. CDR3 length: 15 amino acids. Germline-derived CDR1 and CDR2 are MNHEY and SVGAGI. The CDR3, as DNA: TGTGCCAGCAGTTACTCAGCGACAGGTTTCACTGAAGCTTTCTTT. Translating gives CASSYSATGFTEAFF.

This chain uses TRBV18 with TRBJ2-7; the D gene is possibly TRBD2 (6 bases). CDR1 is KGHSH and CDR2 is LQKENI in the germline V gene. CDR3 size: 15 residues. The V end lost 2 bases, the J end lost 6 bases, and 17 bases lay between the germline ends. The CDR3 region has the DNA TGTGCCAGCTCACCAGGGGGTCCCGGGACTGCCGAGCAGTACTTC. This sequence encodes CASSPGGPGTAEQYF.

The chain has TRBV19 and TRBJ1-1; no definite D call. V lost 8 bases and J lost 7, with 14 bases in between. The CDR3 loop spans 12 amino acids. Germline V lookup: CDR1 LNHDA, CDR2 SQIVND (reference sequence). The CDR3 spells CASSADGDEAFF. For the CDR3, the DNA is TGTGCCAGTTCCGCGGACGGGGATGAAGCTTTCTTT.

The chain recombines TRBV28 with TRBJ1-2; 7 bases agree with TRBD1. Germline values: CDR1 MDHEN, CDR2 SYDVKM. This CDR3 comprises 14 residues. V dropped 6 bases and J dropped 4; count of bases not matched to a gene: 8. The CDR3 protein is CASRRAGTAYGYTF. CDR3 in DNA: TGTGCCAGCAGGCGTGCCGGGACAGCCTATGGCTACACCTTC.

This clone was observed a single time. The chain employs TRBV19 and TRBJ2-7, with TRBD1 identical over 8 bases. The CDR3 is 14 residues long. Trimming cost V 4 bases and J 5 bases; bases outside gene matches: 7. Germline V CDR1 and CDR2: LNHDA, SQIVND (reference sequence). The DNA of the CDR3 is TGTGCCAGTAGTACCCGACAGGGGTCGGACGAGCAGTACTTC. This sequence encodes CASSTRQGSDEQYF.

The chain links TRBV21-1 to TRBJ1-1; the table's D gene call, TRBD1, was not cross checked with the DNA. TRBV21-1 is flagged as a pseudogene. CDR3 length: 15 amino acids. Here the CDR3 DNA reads TGTGCCAGCAGCAAAGCGAAAAACCGACAGGCTGAAGCTTTCTTT. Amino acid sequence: CASSKAKNRQAEAFF.

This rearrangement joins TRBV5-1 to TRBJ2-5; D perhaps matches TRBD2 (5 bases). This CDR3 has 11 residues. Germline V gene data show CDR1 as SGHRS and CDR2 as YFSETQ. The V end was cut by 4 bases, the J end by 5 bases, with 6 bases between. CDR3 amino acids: CASSREETQYF. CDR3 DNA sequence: TGCGCCAGCAGCAGGGAGGAGACCCAGTACTTC. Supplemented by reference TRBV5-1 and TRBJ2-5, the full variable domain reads KAGVTQTPRYLIKTRGQQVTLSCSPISGHRSVSWYQQTPGQGLQFLFEYFSETQRNKGNFPGRFSGRQFSNSRSEMNVSTLELGDSALYLCASSREETQYFGPGTRLLVL.

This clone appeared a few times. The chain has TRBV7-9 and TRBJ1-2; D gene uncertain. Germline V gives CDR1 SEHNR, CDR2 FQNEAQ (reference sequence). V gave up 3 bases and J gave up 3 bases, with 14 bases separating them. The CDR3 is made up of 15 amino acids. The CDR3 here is CASSFTAGLDYGYTF. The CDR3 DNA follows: TGTGCCAGCAGCTTTACAGCCGGTTTGGACTATGGCTACACCTTC.

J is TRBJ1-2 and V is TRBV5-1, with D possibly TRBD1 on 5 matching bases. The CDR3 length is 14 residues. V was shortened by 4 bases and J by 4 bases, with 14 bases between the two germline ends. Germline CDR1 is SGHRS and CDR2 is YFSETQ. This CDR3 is CASSPQGFLYGYTF. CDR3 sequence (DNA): TGCGCCAGCAGCCCGCAGGGATTCCTCTATGGCTACACCTTC. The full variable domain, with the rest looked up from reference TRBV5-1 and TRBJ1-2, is KAGVTQTPRYLIKTRGQQVTLSCSPISGHRSVSWYQQTPGQGLQFLFEYFSETQRNKGNFPGRFSGRQFSNSRSEMNVSTLELGDSALYLCASSPQGFLYGYTFGSGTRLTVV.

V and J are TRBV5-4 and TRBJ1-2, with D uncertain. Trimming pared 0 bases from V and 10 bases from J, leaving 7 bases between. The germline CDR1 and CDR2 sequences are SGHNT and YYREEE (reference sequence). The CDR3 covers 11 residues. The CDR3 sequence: CASSLGRSYTF. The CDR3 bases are TGTGCCAGCAGCTTGGGGCGGTCCTACACCTTC.

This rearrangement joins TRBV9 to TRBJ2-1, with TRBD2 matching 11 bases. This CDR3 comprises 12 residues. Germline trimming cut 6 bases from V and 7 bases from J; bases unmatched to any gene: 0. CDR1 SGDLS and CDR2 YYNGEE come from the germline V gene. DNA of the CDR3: TGTGCCAGCACTAGCGGGAGGAATGAGCAGTTCTTC. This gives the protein CASTSGRNEQFF. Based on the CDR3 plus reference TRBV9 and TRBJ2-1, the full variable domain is DSGVTQTPKHLITATGQRVTLRCSPRSGDLSVYWYQQSLDQGLQFLIQYYNGEERAKGNILERFSAQQFPDLHSELNLSSLELGDSALYFCASTSGRNEQFFGPGTRLTVL.

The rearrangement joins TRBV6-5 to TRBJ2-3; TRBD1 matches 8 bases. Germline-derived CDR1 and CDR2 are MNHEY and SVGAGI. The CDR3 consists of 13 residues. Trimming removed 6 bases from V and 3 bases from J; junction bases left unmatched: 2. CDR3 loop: CASSDRGTDTQYF. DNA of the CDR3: TGTGCCAGCAGCGACAGGGGAACAGATACGCAGTATTTT.

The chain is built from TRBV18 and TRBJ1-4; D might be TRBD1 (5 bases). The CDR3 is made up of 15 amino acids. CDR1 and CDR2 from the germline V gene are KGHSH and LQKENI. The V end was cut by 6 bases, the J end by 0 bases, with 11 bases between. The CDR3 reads CASSPQTATNEKLFF. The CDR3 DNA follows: TGTGCCAGCTCTCCCCAGACAGCAACTAATGAAAAACTGTTTTTT. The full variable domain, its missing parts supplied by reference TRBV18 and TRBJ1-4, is NAGVMQNPRHLVRRRGQEARLRCSPMKGHSHVYWYRQLPEEGLKFMVYLQKENIIDESGMPKERFSAEFPKEGPSILRIQQVVRGDSAAYFCASSPQTATNEKLFFGSGTQLSVL.

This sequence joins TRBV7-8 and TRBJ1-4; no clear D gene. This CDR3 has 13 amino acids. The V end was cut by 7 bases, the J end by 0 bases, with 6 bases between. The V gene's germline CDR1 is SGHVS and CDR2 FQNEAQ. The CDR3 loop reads CASTPSTNEKLFF. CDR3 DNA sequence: TGTGCCAGCACTCCGTCAACTAATGAAAAACTGTTTTTT.

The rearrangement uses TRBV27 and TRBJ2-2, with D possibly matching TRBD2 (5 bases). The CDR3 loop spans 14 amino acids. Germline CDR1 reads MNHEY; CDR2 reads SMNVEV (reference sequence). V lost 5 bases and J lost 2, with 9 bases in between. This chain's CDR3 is CASSETTNTGELFF. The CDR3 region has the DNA TGTGCCAGCAGTGAGACTACCAACACCGGGGAGCTGTTTTTT.

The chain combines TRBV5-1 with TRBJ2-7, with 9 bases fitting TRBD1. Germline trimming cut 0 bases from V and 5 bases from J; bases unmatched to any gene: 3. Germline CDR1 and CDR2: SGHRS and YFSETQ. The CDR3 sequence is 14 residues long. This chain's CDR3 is CASSLGDRVNEQYF. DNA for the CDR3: TGCGCCAGCAGCTTGGGGGACAGGGTAAACGAGCAGTACTTC.

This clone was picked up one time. Written as DNA, the CDR3 is TGTGCCAGCAGTCTAACCTCTGAAGCTTTCTTT. It codes for CASSLTSEAFF. The chain uses TRBV12-3 or TRBV12-4 and TRBJ1-1; D unclear. The CDR3 runs to 11 residues. V was pared by 5 bases and J by 6 bases, with 7 bases between.

The CDR3 DNA reads as TGTGCCAGCAGCTTGGGGACTAGCGGGAACATTGATACGCAGTATTTT. This translates into CASSLGTSGNIDTQYF. V and J are TRBV5-8 and TRBJ2-3; TRBD2 agrees at 12 bases. With V trimmed by 0 bases and J by 6 bases, 5 bases remained unmatched. In germline, CDR1 is SGHTS, CDR2 YDEGEE. The CDR3 has 16 residues.

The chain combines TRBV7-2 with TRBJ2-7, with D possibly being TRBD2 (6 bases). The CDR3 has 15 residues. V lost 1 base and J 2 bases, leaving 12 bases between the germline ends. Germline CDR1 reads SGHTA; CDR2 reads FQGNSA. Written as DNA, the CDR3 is TGTGCCAGCAGCTTAGTGGGTGGAGGGACCTACGAGCAGTACTTC. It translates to CASSLVGGGTYEQYF.

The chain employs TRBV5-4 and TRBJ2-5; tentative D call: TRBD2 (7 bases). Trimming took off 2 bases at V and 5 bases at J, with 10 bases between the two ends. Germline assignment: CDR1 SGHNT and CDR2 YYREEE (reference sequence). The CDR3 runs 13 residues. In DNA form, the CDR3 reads TGTGCCAGCAGCTTTAGGGGGGGGGAGACCCAGTACTTC. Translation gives CASSFRGGETQYF. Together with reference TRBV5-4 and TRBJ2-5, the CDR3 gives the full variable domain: ETGVTQSPTHLIKTRGQQVTLRCSSQSGHNTVSWYQQALGQGPQFIFQYYREEENGRGNFPPRFSGLQFPNYSSELNVNALELDDSALYLCASSFRGGETQYFGPGTRLLVL.

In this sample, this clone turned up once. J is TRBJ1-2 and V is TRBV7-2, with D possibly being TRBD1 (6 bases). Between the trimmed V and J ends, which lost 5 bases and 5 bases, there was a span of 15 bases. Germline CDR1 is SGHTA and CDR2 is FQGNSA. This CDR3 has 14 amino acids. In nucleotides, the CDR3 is TGTGCCAGCAGCCCCGAGGGGGTTGGGTATGGCTACACCTTC. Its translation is CASSPEGVGYGYTF.

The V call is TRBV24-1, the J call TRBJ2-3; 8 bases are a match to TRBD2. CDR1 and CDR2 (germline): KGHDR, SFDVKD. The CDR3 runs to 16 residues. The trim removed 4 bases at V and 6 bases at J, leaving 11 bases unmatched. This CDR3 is CATSEGGRPPVDTQYF. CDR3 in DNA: TGTGCCACCAGTGAAGGCGGGAGGCCTCCCGTTGATACGCAGTATTTT.

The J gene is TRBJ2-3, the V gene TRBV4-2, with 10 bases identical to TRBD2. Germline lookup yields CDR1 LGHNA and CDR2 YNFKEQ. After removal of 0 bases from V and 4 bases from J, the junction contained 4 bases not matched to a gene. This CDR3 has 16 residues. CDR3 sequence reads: CASSQDLAGAADTQYF. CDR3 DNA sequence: TGTGCCAGCAGCCAAGATCTAGCGGGGGCAGCAGATACGCAGTATTTT.

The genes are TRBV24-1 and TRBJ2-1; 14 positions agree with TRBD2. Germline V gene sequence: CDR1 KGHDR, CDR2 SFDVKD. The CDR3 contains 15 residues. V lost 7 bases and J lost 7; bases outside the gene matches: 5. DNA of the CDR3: TGTGCCACCAGCGCCGGGACTAGCGGGAGAAATGAGCAGTTCTTC. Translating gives CATSAGTSGRNEQFF.

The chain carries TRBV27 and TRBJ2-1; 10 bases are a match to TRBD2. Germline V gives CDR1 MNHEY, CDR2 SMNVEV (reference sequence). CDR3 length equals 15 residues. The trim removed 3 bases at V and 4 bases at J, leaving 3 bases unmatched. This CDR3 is CASSFRAGGYNEQFF. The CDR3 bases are TGTGCCAGCAGTTTTAGAGCGGGAGGGTACAATGAGCAGTTCTTC.

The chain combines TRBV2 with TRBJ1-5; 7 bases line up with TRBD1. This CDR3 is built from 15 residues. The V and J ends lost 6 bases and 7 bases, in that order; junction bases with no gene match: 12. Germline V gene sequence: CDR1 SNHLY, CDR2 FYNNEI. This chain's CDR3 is CASSLQGLEGQPQHF. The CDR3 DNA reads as TGTGCCAGCAGCCTACAGGGGCTGGAAGGGCAGCCCCAGCATTTT.

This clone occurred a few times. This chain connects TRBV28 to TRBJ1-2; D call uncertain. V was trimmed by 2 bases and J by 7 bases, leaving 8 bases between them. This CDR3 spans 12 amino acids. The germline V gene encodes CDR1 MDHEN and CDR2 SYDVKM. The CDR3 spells CASSLGGIGYTF. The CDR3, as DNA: TGTGCCAGCAGTTTAGGAGGGATTGGCTACACCTTC.